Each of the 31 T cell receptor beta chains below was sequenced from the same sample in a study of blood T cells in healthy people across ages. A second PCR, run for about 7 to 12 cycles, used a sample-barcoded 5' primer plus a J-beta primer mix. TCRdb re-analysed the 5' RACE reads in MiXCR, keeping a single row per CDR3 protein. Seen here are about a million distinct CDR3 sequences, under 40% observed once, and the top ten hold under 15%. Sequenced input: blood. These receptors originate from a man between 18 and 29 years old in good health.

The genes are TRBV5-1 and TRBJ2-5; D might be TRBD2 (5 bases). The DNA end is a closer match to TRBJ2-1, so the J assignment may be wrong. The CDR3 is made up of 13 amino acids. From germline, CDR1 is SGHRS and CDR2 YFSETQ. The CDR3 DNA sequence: TGCGCCAGCAGGGGCGGGTCCGAAGAGACCCAGTTCTTC. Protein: CASRGGSEETQFF.

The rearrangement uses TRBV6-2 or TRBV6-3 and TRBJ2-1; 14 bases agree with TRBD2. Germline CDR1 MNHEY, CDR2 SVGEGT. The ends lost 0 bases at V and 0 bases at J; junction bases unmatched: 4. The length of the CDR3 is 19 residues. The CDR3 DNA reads TGTGCCAGCAGTTACTCGAGGACTAGCGGGGGGAGCTCCTACAATGAGCAGTTCTTC. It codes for CASSYSRTSGGSSYNEQFF.

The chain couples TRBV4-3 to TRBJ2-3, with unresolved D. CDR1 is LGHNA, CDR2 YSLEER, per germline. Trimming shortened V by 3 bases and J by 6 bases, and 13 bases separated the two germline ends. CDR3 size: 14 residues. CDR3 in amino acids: CASSQDQLRDTQYF. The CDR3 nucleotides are TGCGCCAGCAGCCAGGACCAGCTAAGGGATACGCAGTATTTT.

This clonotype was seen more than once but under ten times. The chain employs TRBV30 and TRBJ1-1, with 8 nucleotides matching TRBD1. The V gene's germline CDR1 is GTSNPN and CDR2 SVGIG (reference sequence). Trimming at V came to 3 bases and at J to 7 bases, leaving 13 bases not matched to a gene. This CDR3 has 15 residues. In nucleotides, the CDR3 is TGTGCCTGGAGACGACCGGACAGGGATGTCAGTGAAGCTTTCTTT. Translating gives CAWRRPDRDVSEAFF.

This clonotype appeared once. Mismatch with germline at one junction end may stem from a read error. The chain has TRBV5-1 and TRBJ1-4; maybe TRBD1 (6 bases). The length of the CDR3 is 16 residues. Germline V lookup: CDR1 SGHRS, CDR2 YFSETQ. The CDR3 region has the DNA TGCGCCAGCAGCCCTCGGACAGCCGCAACTAATGAAAGACTGTTTTTT. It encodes CASSPRTAATNERLFF.

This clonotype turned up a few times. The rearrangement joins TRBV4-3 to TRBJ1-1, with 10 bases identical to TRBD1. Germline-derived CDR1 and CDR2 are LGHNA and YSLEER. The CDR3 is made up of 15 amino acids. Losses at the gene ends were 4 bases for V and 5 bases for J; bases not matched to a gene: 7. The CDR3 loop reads CASSLWTGGSTEAFF. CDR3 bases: TGCGCCAGCAGCCTATGGACAGGGGGATCAACTGAAGCTTTCTTT.

The CDR3 spells CASSLSSQVPYEQYF. In DNA, the CDR3 is TGTGCCAGCAGCTTATCATCTCAGGTCCCCTACGAGCAGTACTTC. The chain links TRBV7-2 to TRBJ2-7; D not certain. The CDR3 is 15 residues long. The V gene's germline CDR1 is SGHTA and CDR2 FQGNSA. V gave up 2 bases and J gave up 2 bases, with 13 bases separating them.

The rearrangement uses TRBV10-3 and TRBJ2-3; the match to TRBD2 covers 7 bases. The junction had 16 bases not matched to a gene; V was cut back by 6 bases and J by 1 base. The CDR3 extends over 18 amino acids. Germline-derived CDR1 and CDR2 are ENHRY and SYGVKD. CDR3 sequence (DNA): TGTGCCATCAGGGGCTCGACGGGGGGTCCACTCCGCACAGATACGCAGTATTTT. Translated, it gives CAIRGSTGGPLRTDTQYF.

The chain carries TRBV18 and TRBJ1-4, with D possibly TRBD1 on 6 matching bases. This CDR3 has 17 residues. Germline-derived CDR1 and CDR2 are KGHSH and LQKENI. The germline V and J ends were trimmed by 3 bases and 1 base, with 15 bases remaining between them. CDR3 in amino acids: CASSPQKTGGTNEKLFF. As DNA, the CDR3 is TGTGCCAGCTCACCTCAAAAGACAGGCGGAACTAATGAAAAACTGTTTTTT. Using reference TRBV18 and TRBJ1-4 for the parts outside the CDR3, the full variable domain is NAGVMQNPRHLVRRRGQEARLRCSPMKGHSHVYWYRQLPEEGLKFMVYLQKENIIDESGMPKERFSAEFPKEGPSILRIQQVVRGDSAAYFCASSPQKTGGTNEKLFFGSGTQLSVL.

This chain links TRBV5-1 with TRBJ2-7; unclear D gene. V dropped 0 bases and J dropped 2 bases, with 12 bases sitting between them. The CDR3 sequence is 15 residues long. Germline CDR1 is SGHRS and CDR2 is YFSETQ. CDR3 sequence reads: CASSLVAGRAYEQYF. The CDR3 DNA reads TGCGCCAGCAGCTTGGTGGCAGGAAGGGCCTACGAGCAGTACTTC.

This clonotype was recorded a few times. The CDR3 region has the DNA TGCGCCAGCAGCTTGGCTTCGCAGACAGATACGCAGTATTTT. Its protein product is CASSLASQTDTQYF. The rearrangement joins TRBV5-1 to TRBJ2-3; D gene ambiguous. V was clipped by 0 bases and J by 3 bases, with 8 bases between them. CDR3 size: 14 residues. CDR1 and CDR2 (germline): SGHRS, YFSETQ.

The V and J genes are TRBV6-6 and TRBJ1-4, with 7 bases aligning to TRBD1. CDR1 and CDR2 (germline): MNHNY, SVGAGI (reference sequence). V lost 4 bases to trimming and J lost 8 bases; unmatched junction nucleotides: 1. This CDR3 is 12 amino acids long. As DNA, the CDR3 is TGTGCCAGCAGTTGGGACAGAGAAAAACTGTTTTTT. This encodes CASSWDREKLFF.

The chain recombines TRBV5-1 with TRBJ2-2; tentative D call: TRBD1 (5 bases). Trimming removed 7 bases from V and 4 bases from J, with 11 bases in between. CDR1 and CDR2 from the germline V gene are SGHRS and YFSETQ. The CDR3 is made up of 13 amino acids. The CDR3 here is CASGQGSTGELFF. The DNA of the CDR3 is TGCGCCAGCGGGCAGGGTTCCACCGGGGAGCTGTTTTTT.

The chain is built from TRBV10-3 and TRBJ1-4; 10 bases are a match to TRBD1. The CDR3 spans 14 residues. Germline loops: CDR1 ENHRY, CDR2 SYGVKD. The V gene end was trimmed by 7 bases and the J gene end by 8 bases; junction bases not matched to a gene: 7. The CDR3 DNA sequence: TGTGCCATCAATGACAGGGGGCTAGACGAAAAACTGTTTTTT. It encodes CAINDRGLDEKLFF.

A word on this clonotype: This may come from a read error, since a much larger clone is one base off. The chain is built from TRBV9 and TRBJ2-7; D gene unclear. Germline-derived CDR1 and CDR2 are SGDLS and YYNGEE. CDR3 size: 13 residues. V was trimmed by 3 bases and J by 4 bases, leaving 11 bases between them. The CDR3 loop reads CASSGEPSYEQYF. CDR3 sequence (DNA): TGTGCCAGCAGCGGAGAGCCCTCGTACGAGCAGTACTTC.

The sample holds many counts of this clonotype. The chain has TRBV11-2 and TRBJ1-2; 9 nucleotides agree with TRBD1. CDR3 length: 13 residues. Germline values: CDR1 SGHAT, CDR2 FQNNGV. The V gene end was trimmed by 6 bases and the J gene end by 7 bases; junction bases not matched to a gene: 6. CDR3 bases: TGTGCCAGCAGTTGGGACAGGGAGAGTGGCTACACCTTC. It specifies CASSWDRESGYTF.

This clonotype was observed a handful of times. CDR3 coding DNA: TGTGCCAGCAGCCACCCCCTTGGACAGCAAGGGATCAGCCCTAACTATGGCTACACCTTC. This translates into CASSHPLGQQGISPNYGYTF. The rearrangement uses TRBV9 and TRBJ1-2; D might be TRBD1 (6 bases). The ends were cut back, 4 bases at V and 0 bases at J, with 28 bases in the middle. CDR3 length: 20 amino acids. Germline CDR1 reads SGDLS; CDR2 reads YYNGEE. Using reference TRBV9 and TRBJ1-2 for the parts outside the CDR3, the full variable domain is DSGVTQTPKHLITATGQRVTLRCSPRSGDLSVYWYQQSLDQGLQFLIQYYNGEERAKGNILERFSAQQFPDLHSELNLSSLELGDSALYFCASSHPLGQQGISPNYGYTFGSGTRLTVV.

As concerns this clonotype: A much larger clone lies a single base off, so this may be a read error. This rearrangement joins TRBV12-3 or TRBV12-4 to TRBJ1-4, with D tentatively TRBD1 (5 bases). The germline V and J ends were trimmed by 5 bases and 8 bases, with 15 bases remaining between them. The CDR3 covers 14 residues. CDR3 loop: CASSVGRAGEKLFF. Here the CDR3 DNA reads TGTGCCAGCAGTGTGGGCAGGGCAGGGGAAAAACTGTTTTTT.

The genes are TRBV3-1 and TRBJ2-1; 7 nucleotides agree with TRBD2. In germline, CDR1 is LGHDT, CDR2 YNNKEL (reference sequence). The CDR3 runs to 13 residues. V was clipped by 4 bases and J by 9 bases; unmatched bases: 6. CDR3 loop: CASSPWGGGEQFF. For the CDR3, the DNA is TGTGCCAGCAGCCCCTGGGGGGGTGGTGAGCAGTTCTTC.

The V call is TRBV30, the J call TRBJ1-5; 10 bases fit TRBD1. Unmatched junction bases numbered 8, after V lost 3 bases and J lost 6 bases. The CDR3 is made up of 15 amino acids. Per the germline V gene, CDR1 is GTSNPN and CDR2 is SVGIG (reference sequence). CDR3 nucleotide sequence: TGTGCCTGGAGCCCCCTTGGACAGGGGGGTCAGCCCCAGCATTTT. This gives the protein CAWSPLGQGGQPQHF.

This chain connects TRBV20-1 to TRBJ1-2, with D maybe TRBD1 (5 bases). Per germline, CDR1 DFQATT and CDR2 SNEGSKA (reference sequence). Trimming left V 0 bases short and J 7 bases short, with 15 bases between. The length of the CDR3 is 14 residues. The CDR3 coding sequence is TGCAGTGCTAGAGATGAGAGGCAGGGTGGTGGCTACACCTTC. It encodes CSARDERQGGGYTF.

The CDR3 DNA reads as TGTGCCAGCAGTTTATTAGTGATGAGTGGTGGCTACACCTTC. The encoded protein is CASSLLVMSGGYTF. The chain recombines TRBV12-3 or TRBV12-4 with TRBJ1-2; no clear D gene. This CDR3 spans 14 amino acids. V was clipped by 2 bases and J by 7 bases, with 14 bases between them.

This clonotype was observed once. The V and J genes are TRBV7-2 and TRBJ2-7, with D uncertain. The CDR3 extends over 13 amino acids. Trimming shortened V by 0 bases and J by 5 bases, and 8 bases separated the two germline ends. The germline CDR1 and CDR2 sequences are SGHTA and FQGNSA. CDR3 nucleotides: TGTGCCAGCAGCTTAGCGGTTCTCCACGAGCAGTACTTC. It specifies CASSLAVLHEQYF.

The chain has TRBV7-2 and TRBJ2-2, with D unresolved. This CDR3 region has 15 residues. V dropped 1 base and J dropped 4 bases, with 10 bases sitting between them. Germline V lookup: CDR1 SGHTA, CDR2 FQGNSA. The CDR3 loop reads CASSLVLEITGELFF. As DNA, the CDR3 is TGTGCCAGCAGCTTAGTGCTAGAGATCACCGGGGAGCTGTTTTTT.

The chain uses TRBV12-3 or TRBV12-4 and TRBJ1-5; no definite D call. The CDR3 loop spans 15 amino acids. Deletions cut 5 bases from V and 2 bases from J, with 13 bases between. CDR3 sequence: CASSPPWQGNQPQHF. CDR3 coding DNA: TGTGCCAGCAGTCCCCCGTGGCAGGGCAATCAGCCCCAGCATTTT.

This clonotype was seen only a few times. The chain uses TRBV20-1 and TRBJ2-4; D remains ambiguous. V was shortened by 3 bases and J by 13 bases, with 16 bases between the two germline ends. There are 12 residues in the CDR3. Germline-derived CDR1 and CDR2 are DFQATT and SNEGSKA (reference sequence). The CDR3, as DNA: TGCAGTGCTAGTAATCGAGAAGATGAGCAGTACTTC. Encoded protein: CSASNREDEQYF.

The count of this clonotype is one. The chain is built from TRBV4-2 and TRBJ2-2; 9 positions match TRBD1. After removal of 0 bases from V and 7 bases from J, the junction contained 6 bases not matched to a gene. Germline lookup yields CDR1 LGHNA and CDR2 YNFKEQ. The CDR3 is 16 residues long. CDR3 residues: CASSQDLQGAGGELFF. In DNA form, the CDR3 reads TGTGCCAGCAGCCAAGATCTACAGGGGGCAGGCGGGGAGCTGTTTTTT.

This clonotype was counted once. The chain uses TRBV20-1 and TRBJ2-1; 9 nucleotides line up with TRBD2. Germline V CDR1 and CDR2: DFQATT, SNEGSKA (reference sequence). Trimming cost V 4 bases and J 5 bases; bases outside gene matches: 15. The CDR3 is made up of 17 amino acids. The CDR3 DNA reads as TGCAGTGCTACGATCCCGGGGGTAGCGGGGGCGCACAATGAGCAGTTCTTC. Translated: CSATIPGVAGAHNEQFF.

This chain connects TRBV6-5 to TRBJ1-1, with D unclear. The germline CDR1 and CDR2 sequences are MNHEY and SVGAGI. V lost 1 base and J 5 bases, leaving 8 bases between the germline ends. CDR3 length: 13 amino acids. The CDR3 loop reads CASSYLRQTEAFF. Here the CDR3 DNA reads TGTGCCAGCAGTTACTTGCGGCAGACTGAAGCTTTCTTT.

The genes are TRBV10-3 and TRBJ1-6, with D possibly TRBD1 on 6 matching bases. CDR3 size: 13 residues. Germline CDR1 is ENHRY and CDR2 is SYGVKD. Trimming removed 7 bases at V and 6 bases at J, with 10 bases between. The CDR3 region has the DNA TGTGCCATCAAAGGGGGGCCTAATTCACCCCTCCACTTT. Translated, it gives CAIKGGPNSPLHF.

CDR3 protein: CASSYSNPLDGDNEKLFF. The CDR3 DNA follows: TGTGCCAGCAGTTACTCGAACCCCCTGGACGGGGATAATGAAAAACTGTTTTTT. The rearrangement uses TRBV6-2 or TRBV6-3 and TRBJ1-4; no reliable D call. From germline, CDR1 is MNHEY and CDR2 SVGEGT. Trimming took 0 bases from V and 4 from J, leaving 18 bases between them. The CDR3 sequence is 18 residues long.